This T cell receptor beta chain is drawn from a study of T cells in Graves' hyperthyroidism and ophthalmopathy. This CDR3 region has 12 residues. Germline V lookup: CDR1 SQVTM, CDR2 ANQGSEA. With 8 bases removed from V and 3 bases from J, the gap between germline ends came to 13 bases. RNA transcripts served as the template for amplifying TCR beta CDR3 regions. A first-round RT-PCR of the TCR CDR3 used the HTBI primer set. TCRdb passed the multiplex PCR reads through MiXCR, listing each CDR3 protein once. The repertoire has about 840,000 distinct CDR3 sequences, 38% of them found once; the top ten carry approximately 10%. Orbital computed tomography, thyroid ultrasound, serum thyroxine and TRAb, and clinical symptoms together informed the diagnoses. Study-wide results and caveats: Most expanded thyroid clonotypes above 0.001 recurred in blood.

A word on this clonotype: Antigen specificity is unknown.

This TCR was recovered from a man aged 18 to 35 with Graves' hyperthyroidism. The chain combines TRBV29-1 with TRBJ1-1, with D tentatively TRBD1 (6 bases). The sample was blood. The CDR3: CSRAGVDTEAFF. For the CDR3, the DNA is TGCAGCCGGGCAGGGGTTGACACTGAAGCTTTCTTT. The variable domain in full, with the rest retrieved from reference TRBV29-1 and TRBJ1-1, is SAVISQKPSRDICQRGTSLTIQCQVDSQVTMMFWYRQQPGQSLTLIATANQGSEATYESGFVIDKFPISRPNLTFSTLTVSNMSPEDSSIYLCSRAGVDTEAFFGQGTRLTVV.